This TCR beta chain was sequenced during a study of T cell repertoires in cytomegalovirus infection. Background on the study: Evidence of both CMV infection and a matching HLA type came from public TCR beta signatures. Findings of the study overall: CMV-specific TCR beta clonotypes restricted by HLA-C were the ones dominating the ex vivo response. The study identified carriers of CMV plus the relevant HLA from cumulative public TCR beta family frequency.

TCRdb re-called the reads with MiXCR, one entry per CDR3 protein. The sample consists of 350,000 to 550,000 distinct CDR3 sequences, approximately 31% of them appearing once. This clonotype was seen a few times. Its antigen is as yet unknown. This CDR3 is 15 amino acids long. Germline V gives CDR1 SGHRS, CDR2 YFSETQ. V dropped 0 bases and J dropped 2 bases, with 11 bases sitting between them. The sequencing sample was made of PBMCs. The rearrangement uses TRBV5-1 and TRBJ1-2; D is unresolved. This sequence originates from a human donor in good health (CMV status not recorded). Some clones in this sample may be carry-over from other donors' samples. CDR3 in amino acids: CASSLGGSGNYGYTF. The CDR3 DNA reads TGCGCCAGCAGCTTGGGAGGGTCGGGAAACTATGGCTACACCTTC.